The 5 T cell receptor beta chains presented below share a single source sample, sequenced in a study of beta chain features in type 1 diabetes. Of the isolated RNA, all was reverse transcribed, and so the sequenced material was expressed TCRB transcripts. Using immunoSEQ multiplex PCR, the repertoire was profiled, and TCRdb retains in-frame clones only, with some absent. Of hundreds of thousands of clones in the sample, over 7.5% were seen once. Specimen: naive CD4+ T cells from blood. These TCRs come from a woman between 18 and 29 years old in good health.

This chain links TRBV5-6 with TRBJ2-5; 7 bases match TRBD2. The CDR3 consists of 16 residues. The V gene end was trimmed by 0 bases and the J gene end by 5 bases; junction bases not matched to a gene: 10. Germline values: CDR1 SGHDT, CDR2 YYEEEE. The CDR3 sequence: CASSLEPGRGKETQYF. The CDR3 DNA is TGTGCCAGCAGCTTGGAGCCAGGGAGGGGAAAGGAGACCCAGTACTTC.

This clone was detected a few times. The junction shows a germline mismatch at one end, possibly a read error. The chain joins TRBV30 to TRBJ2-7, with D possibly being TRBD1 (7 bases). This CDR3 is built from 12 residues. Per germline, CDR1 GTSNPN and CDR2 SVGIG (reference sequence). This CDR3 reads CARRGRPDEQYF. The CDR3, as DNA: TGTGCCCGGAGGGGGCGCCCGGACGAGCAGTACTTC.

The chain has TRBV19 and TRBJ2-1, with a weak D call TRBD2 (5 bases). The germline gives CDR1 LNHDA, CDR2 SQIVND (reference sequence). This CDR3 has 14 residues. Trimming took 1 base from V and 5 from J, leaving 9 bases between them. DNA for the CDR3: TGTGCCAGTAGTATAGTGGTGACTAACAATGAGCAGTTCTTC. Translation gives CASSIVVTNNEQFF.

V and J are TRBV10-3 and TRBJ2-7, with 7 bases matching TRBD1. From germline, CDR1 is ENHRY and CDR2 SYGVKD. With V trimmed by 3 bases and J by 2 bases, 4 bases remained unmatched. This CDR3 spans 14 amino acids. DNA of the CDR3: TGTGCCATCAGTGATCGTGACAGGGCCTACGAGCAGTACTTC. Translating gives CAISDRDRAYEQYF.

This sequence joins TRBV5-6 and TRBJ1-2; 8 bases fit TRBD1. The CDR3 covers 14 residues. J was trimmed by 4 bases and V by 9 bases; bases with no gene match: 11. Germline V gene data show CDR1 as SGHDT and CDR2 as YYEEEE. The CDR3 DNA follows: TGTGCCACCCCGTCGGACAGGGTCCCCTATGGCTACACCTTC. Encoded protein: CATPSDRVPYGYTF. The full variable domain, completed using reference TRBV5-6 and TRBJ1-2, is DAGVTQSPTHLIKTRGQQVTLRCSPKSGHDTVSWYQQALGQGPQFIFQYYEEEERQRGNFPDRFSGHQFPNYSSELNVNALLLGDSALYLCATPSDRVPYGYTFGSGTRLTVV.